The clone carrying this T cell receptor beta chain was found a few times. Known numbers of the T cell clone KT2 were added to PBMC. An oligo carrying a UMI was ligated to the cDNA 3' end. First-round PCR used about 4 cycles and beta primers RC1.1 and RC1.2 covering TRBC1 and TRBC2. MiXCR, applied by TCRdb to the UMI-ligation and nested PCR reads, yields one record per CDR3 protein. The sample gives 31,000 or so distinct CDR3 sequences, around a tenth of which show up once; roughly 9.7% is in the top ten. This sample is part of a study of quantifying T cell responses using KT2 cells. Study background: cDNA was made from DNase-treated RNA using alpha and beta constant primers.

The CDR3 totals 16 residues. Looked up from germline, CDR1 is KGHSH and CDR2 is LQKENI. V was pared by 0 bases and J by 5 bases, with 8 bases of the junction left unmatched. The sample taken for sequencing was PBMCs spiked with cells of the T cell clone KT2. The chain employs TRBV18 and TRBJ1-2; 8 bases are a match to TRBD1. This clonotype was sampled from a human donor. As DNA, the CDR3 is TGTGCCAGCTCACCACCACGGGACAGGCGGTTGTATGGCTACACCTTC. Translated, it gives CASSPPRDRRLYGYTF.